Following are 4 T cell receptor beta chains from one sample sequenced in a study of relationships among human T cell subsets. From mRNA, alpha and beta CDR3 regions were amplified using semiquantitative ARM-PCR. In ARM-PCR, communal superprimers followed tagged nested gene-specific primers for exponential amplification. TCRdb re-derived calls from the multiplex PCR reads in MiXCR, one entry per CDR3 protein. The table has 7,000 or so distinct CDR3 sequences, roughly 70% seen once. Naive plus transitional T cells were isolated with anti-CD45RA microbeads from pooled CD4+ and CD8+ T cells. Sequencing input: naive and transitional (CD45RA+) T cells sorted from blood. The receptors originated from a man aged 35 to 55 in good health.

Only a few counts were recorded for this clonotype. V and J are TRBV6-5 and TRBJ2-1; D possibly corresponds to TRBD1 (6 bases). This CDR3 comprises 17 residues. Germline assignment: CDR1 MNHEY and CDR2 SVGAGI. Trimming pared 4 bases from V and 2 bases from J, leaving 18 bases between. The CDR3 sequence: CASSSFNPGTTYNEQFF. The CDR3 bases are TGTGCCAGCAGTTCCTTCAACCCCGGGACAACCTACAATGAGCAGTTCTTC.

The chain couples TRBV5-5 to TRBJ1-6; 10 positions agree with TRBD1. The CDR3 runs 15 residues. Germline V gives CDR1 SGHKS, CDR2 YYEKEE (reference sequence). V lost 5 bases and J lost 15; bases outside the gene matches: 14. CDR3 in amino acids: CASSSGQGSPSRLHF. CDR3 in DNA: TGTGCCAGCAGTTCGGGACAGGGGAGTCCCTCTCGCCTCCACTTT.

The V call is TRBV6-1, the J call TRBJ2-5; perhaps TRBD2 as D (6 bases). V was clipped by 10 bases and J by 7 bases, with 22 bases between them. The CDR3 has 14 residues. Germline V gene lookup returns CDR1 MNHNS and CDR2 SASEGT. This CDR3 is CAIIRTPEGSTQYF. The CDR3 DNA reads TGTGCCATCATCCGAACCCCGGAGGGCTCGACCCAGTACTTC.

The gene calls are TRBV27 and TRBJ1-4, with TRBD1 matching 8 bases. CDR1 is MNHEY, CDR2 SMNVEV, per germline (reference sequence). V dropped 3 bases and J dropped 7; count of bases not matched to a gene: 4. CDR3 size: 14 residues. CDR3 region: CASSLDRALEKLFF. The CDR3 coding sequence is TGTGCCAGCAGTTTGGACAGGGCTCTTGAAAAACTGTTTTTT.